This TCR beta chain emerged from a study of CD8+ T cells in alopecia areata (dated by TCRdb to 2016 to 2019). In terms of the full investigation: The treated patients took part in an open-label pilot trial in which moderate-to-severe alopecia areata was treated with oral tofacitinib at 5 to 10 mg twice daily. TCRbeta CDR3 regions were amplified by immunoSEQ multiplex PCR with 35 Vbeta forward and 13 Jbeta reverse primers. Tofacitinib was administered for 6 to 18 months, and 6 months of follow-up off drug were then conducted to assess delayed response and recurrence. Patients on tofacitinib were biopsied at baseline and after 4 and 24 weeks of treatment, and several of the patients also had a later scalp biopsy. High-throughput TCRbeta sequencing was used to examine T cell clonal expansion in alopecia areata in both the C3H/HeJ mouse model and human patients. In humans, TCRbeta sequencing was performed on scalp tissue and on sorted CD4+ and CD8+ peripheral blood T cells from healthy controls and from patients with patchy or totalis/universalis alopecia areata. Scalp clonality was compared among normal scalp (n=4), patchy alopecia areata scalp (n=8), and alopecia totalis/universalis scalp (n=8). The RNA source kit depended on sample type: the PAXgene miRNA kit for fixed scalp, the miRNeasy kit for PBMCs, and the RNeasy kit for mouse skin.

Results and caveats for the whole study, not just this receptor: Resident alphabeta T cells in normal human skin are also sequenced, complicating scalp TCR repertoire analysis, unlike mouse skin dominated by gammadelta T cells. TCR sequences shared between patients were less clear than in mice, possibly partly because of HLA diversity in the patient population. Compared with normal scalp, lesional scalp, particularly in alopecia totalis/universalis, had higher clonality and more expanded CD8+ clones, which suggests antigenic drive.

The time point tag for this specimen amounts to: baseline before oral tofacitinib. From alopecia areata patients, peripheral blood was collected along with lesional scalp punch biopsies. PBMCs were isolated by density centrifugation and stained for CD3, CD4 and CD8, and CD4+ and CD8+ T cells were sorted on a FACSAria. V sheds 1 base and J sheds 0 bases, leaving 12 bases between their ends. The germline V gene (reference sequence) gives CDR1 as GTSNPN and CDR2 as SVGIG. The cysteine opens and the phenylalanine closes a CDR3 of 15 amino acids. Solely the CDR3 DNA is kept, with 45 bases framed from the first base. This clone was observed a few times. The antigen it binds to is not known. No quality values exist for individual bases; no much larger clone is one base distant. Library preparation used the immunoSEQ multiplex PCR assay. To provide template for TCR sequencing, every sample had RNA extracted and reverse transcribed into cDNA. First-strand cDNA was synthesized using SuperScript III with a 2:1 mix of oligo-dT and random hexamers. Amplification bias was assessed with a synthetic immune receptor repertoire, and residual bias was removed computationally. From the authors' description of their analysis: Raw reads were preprocessed to remove errors, and CDR3 was defined by IMGT conventions from the conserved cysteine to phenylalanine. Clonality was calculated as 1 minus Shannon entropy normalized by log2 of the number of productive unique TCRs. CD4 or CD8 identity of scalp clones was inferred by cross-referencing scalp TCRbeta sequences with sorted blood CD4 and CD8 repertoires. This immuneACCESS table, as held by TCRdb, lists in-frame sequences with V and J called but not all clones. Of the missing ones, under half trace to an unresolved V gene in checked studies; the others have no known cause. D and trimming come from the DNA, and the V and J calls and clone size come from that table. Across this sample there are 140,000 to 150,000 clones, with about 47% seen only once. The top ten hold 0.85% to 1% of the sample.

Here the chain combines TRBV30 and TRBJ1-2, with the D gene uncertain. This clonotype originated in a human donor with alopecia areata. Here the sequenced sample was CD4+ T cells sorted from blood, taken at week 0. This receptor has the CDR3 CAWSGFGETNYGYTF. The bases read TGTGCCTGGAGTGGCTTTGGGGAGACTAACTATGGCTACACCTTC.